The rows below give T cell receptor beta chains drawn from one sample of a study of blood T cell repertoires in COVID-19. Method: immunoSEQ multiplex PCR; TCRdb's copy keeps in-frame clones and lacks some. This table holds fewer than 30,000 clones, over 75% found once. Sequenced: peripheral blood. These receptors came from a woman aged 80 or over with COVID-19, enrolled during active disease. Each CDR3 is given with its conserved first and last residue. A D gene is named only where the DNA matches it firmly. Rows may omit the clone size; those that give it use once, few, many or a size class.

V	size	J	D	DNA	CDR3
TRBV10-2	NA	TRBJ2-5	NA	TGCGCCAGCAGTGATTTCCGAACCAGGGCAGAGACCCAGTACTTC	CASSDFRTRAETQYF
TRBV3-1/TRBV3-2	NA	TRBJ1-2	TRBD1	TGTGCCAGCAGCCGGGACAGGGGAACCTATGGCTACACCTTC	CASSRDRGTYGYTF
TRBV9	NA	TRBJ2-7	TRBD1	TGTGCCAGCAGCGTAGACTGGGGACAGGACCACTACGAGCAGTACTTC	CASSVDWGQDHYEQYF
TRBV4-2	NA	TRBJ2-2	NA	TGTGCCAGCAGCCAAGCCTTAGCCGGGGAGCTGTTTTTT	CASSQALAGELFF
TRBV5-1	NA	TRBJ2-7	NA	TGCGCCAGCAGCTTGCGACTGGGCGAGCAGTACTTC	CASSLRLGEQYF
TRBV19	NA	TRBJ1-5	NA	TGTGCCAGTAGTCCACGGTTGGCAGGGAATCAGCCCCAGCATTTT	CASSPRLAGNQPQHF
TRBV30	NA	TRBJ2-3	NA	TGTGCCTGGAGTGTAGAAAGTCGACTTCCAAGCACAGATACGCAGTATTTT	CAWSVESRLPSTDTQYF
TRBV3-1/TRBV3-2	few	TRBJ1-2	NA	TGTGCCAGCAGCCAAGCCCCAGGGAATGGCTACACCTTC	CASSQAPGNGYTF
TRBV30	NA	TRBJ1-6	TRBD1	TGTGCCTGGACCCCCACGGGACAGGCTAATTCACCCCTCCACTTT	CAWTPTGQANSPLHF
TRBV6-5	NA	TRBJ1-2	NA	TGTGCCAGCAGCACGGGACTCTCCTTGGGGGGCTACACCTTC	CASSTGLSLGGYTF
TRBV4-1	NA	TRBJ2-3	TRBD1	TGCGCCAGCAGCCAAGACGGGACAGGGAGAGATACGCAGTATTTT	CASSQDGTGRDTQYF
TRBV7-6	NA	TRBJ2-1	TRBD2	TGTGCCAGCAGTAACTCAGCGGGGTCCTACAATGAGCAGTTCTTC	CASSNSAGSYNEQFF
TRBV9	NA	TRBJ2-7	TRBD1	TGTGCCAGCAGCGTAGCGGTGGATCCCGGGACAGGGAACTACGAGCAGTACTTC	CASSVAVDPGTGNYEQYF
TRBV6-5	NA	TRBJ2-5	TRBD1	TGTGCCAGCAGAGGGACAGGGCTTGGATACGTGACCCAGTACTTC	CASRGTGLGYVTQYF
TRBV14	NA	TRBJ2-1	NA	TGTGCCAGCAGCCAAGGTCGGACATCCTACAATGAGCAGTTCTTC	CASSQGRTSYNEQFF
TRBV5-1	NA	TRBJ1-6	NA	TGCGCCAGCAGCCTGGGGGCAGGGGAGAATTCACCCCTCCACTTT	CASSLGAGENSPLHF
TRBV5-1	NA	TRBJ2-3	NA	TGCGCCAGCAGCTTGGGGACAATTCTACCTTCTAGCACAGATACGCAGTATTTT	CASSLGTILPSSTDTQYF
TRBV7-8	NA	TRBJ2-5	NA	TGTGCCAGCAGCTCGGAGGGGTTGACGCAAGAGACCCAGTACTTC	CASSSEGLTQETQYF
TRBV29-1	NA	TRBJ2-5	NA	TGCAGCGTCCGACAGGTCGGGGAGACCCAGTACTTC	CSVRQVGETQYF
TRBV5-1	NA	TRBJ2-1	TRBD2	TGCGCCAGCAGCTTTAGGGGCGGCGGGGGGTACAATGAGCAGTTCTTC	CASSFRGGGGYNEQFF